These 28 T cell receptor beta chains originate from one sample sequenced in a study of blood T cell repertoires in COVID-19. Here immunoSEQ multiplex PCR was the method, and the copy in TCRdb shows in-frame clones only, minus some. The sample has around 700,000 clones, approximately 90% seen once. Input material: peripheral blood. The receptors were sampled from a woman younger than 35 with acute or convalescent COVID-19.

CDR3 DNA: TGCGCCAGCAGCCAGACCGGGACTAGCATGGCAGATACGCAGTATTTT. It translates to CASSQTGTSMADTQYF. The chain combines TRBV4-1 with TRBJ2-3; TRBD2 agrees at 9 bases. This CDR3 is built from 16 residues. Trimming removed 3 bases from V and 4 bases from J; junction bases left unmatched: 8. Looked up from germline, CDR1 is MGHRA and CDR2 is YSYEKL.

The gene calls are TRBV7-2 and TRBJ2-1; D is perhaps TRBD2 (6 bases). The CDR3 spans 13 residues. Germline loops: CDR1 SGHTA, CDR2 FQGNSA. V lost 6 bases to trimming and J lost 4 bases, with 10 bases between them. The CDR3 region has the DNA TGTGCCAGCAGGGGGGGTGAATACAATGAGCAGTTCTTC. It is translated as CASRGGEYNEQFF.

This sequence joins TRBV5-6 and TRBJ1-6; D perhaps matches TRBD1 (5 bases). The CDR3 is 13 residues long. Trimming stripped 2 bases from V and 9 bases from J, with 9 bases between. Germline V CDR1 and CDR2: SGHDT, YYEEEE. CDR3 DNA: TGTGCCAGCAGCTTCAGGGCCCGTTCACCCCTCCACTTT. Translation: CASSFRARSPLHF.

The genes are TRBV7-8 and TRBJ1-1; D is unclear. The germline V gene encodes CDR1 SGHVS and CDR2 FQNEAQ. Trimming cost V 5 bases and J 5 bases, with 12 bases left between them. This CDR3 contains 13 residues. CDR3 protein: CASSPVSRTEAFF. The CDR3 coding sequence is TGTGCCAGCAGCCCGGTCTCTAGGACTGAAGCTTTCTTT.

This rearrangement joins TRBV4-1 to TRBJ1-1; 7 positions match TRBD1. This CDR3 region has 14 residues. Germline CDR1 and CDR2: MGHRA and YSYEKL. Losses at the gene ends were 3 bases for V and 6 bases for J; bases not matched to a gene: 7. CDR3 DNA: TGCGCCAGCAGCCATGCGGACAGGTCAGCTGAAGCTTTCTTT. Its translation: CASSHADRSAEAFF.

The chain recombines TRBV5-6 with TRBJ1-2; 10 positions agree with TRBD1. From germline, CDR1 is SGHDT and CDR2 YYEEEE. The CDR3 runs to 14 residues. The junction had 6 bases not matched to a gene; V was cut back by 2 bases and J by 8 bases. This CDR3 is CASSFTGTGEGYTF. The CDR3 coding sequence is TGTGCCAGCAGCTTCACAGGGACAGGGGAAGGCTACACCTTC. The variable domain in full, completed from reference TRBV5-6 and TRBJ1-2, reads DAGVTQSPTHLIKTRGQQVTLRCSPKSGHDTVSWYQQALGQGPQFIFQYYEEEERQRGNFPDRFSGHQFPNYSSELNVNALLLGDSALYLCASSFTGTGEGYTFGSGTRLTVV.

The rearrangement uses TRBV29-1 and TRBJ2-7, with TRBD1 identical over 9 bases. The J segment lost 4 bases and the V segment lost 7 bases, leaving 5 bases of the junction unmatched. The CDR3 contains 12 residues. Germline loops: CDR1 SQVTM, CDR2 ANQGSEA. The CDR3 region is CSGGQGWYEQYF. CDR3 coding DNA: TGCAGCGGGGGACAGGGCTGGTACGAGCAGTACTTC.

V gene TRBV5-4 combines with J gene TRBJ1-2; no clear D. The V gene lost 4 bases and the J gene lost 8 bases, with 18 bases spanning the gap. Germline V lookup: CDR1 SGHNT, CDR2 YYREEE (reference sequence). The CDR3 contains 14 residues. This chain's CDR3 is CASSRAVGGVGYTF. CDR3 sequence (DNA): TGTGCCAGCAGCAGGGCGGTGGGAGGTGTCGGCTACACCTTC.

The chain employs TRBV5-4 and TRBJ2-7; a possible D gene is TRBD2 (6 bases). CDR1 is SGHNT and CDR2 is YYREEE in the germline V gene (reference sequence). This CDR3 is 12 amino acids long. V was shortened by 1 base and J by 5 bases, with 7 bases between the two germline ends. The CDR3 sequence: CASSLPGDEQYF. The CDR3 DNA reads TGTGCCAGCAGCTTGCCGGGAGACGAGCAGTACTTC.

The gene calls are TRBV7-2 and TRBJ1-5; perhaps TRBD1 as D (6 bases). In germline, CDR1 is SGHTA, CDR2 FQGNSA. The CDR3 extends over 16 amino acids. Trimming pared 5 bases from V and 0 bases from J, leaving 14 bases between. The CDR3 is CASSLQGGYSNQPQHF. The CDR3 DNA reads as TGTGCCAGCAGCCTACAGGGCGGCTATAGCAATCAGCCCCAGCATTTT.

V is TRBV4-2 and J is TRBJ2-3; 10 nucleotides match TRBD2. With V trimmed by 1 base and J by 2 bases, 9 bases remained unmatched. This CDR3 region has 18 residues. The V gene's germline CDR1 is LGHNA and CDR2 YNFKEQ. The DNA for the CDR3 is TGTGCCAGCAGCCAAGGAAGCGGGGGGGCCGAGGACACAGATACGCAGTATTTT. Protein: CASSQGSGGAEDTDTQYF.

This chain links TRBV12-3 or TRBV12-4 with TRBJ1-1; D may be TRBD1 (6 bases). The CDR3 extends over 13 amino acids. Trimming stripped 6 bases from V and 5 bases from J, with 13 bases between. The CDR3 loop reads CASSTGLVTEAFF. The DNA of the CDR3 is TGTGCCAGCAGCACAGGGCTCGTAACTGAAGCTTTCTTT.

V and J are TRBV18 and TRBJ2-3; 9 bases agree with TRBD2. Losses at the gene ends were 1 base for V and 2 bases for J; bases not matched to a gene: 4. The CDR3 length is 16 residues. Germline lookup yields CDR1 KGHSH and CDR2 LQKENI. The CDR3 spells CASSPQTSGYTDTQYF. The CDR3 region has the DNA TGTGCCAGCTCACCACAGACTAGCGGCTACACAGATACGCAGTATTTT.

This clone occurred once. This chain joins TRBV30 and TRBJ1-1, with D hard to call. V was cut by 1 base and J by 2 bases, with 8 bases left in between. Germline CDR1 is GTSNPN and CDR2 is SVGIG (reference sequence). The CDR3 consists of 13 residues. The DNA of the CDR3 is TGTGCCTGGAGTGCTTTGGCCAACACTGAAGCTTTCTTT. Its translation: CAWSALANTEAFF.

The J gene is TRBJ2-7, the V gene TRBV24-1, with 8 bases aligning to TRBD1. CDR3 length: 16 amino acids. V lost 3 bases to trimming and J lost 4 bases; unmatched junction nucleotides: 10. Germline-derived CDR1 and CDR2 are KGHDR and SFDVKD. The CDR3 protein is CATSDAVAGGRYEQYF. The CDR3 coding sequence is TGTGCCACCAGTGATGCGGTGGCAGGGGGCAGGTACGAGCAGTACTTC.

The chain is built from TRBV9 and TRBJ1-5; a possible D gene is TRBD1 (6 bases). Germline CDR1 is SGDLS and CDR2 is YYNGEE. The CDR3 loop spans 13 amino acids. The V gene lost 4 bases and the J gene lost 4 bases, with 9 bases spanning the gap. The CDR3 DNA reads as TGTGCCAGCAGCTCCAGGGGAAATCAGCCCCAGCATTTT. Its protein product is CASSSRGNQPQHF.

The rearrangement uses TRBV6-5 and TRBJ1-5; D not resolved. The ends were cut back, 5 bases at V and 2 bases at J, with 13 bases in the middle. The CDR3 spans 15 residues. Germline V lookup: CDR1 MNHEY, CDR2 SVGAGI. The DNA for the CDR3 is TGTGCCAGCAGTCGGACTCCGGATCGCAATCAGCCCCAGCATTTT. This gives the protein CASSRTPDRNQPQHF.

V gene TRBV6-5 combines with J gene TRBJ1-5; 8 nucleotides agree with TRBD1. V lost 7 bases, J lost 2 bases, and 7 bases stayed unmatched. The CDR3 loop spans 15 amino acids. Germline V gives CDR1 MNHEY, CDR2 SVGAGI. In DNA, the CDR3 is TGTGCCAGCACCGCAACAGGGGGAGGCAATCAGCCCCAGCATTTT. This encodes CASTATGGGNQPQHF.

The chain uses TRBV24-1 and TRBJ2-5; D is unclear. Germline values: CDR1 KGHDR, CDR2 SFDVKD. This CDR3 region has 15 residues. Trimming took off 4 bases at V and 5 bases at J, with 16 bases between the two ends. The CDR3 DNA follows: TGTGCCACCAGTGACGCGGAGCGAGCGAGCGAGACCCAGTACTTC. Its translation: CATSDAERASETQYF.

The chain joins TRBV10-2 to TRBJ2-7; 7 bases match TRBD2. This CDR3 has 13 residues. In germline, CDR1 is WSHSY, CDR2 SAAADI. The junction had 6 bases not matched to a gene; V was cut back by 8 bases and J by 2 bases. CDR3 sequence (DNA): TGCGCCAGCGTACCGGGAGGCCCCTACGAGCAGTACTTC. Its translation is CASVPGGPYEQYF.

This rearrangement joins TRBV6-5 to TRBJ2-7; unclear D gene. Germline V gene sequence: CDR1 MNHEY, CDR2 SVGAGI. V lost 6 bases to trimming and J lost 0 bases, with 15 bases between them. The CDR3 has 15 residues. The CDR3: CASRGLVKSSYEQYF. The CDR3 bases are TGTGCCAGCAGGGGCCTTGTTAAGAGCTCCTACGAGCAGTACTTC.

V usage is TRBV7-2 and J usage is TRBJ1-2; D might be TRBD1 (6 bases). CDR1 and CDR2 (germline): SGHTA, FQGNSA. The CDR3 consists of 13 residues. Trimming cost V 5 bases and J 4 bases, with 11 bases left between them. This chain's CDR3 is CASSRDTGYGYTF. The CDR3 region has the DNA TGTGCCAGCAGCAGGGACACCGGCTATGGCTACACCTTC.

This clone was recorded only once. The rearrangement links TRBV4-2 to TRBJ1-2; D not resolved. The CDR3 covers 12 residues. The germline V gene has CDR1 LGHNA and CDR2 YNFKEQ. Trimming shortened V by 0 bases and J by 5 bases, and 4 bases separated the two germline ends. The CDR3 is CASSQDVYGYTF. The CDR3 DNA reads TGTGCCAGCAGCCAAGACGTATATGGCTACACCTTC.

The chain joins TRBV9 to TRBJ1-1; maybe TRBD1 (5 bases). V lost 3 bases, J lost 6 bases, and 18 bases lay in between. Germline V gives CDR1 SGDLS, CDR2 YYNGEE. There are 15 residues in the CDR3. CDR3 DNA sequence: TGTGCCAGCAGCGGGGGCAGGGAGGGTTATTCTGAAGCTTTCTTT. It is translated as CASSGGREGYSEAFF.

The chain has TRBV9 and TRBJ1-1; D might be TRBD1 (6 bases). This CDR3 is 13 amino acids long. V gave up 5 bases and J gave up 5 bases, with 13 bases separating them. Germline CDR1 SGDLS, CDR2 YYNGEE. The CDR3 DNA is TGTGCCAGCAGTCTACAGGGTTGGACTGAAGCTTTCTTT. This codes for CASSLQGWTEAFF.

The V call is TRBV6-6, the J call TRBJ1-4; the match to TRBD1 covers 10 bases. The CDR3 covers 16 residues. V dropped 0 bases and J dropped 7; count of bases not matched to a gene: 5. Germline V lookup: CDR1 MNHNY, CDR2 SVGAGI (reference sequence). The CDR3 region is CASSYSGGQGSEKLFF. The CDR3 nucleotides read TGTGCCAGCAGTTACTCGGGGGGACAGGGGAGTGAAAAACTGTTTTTT.

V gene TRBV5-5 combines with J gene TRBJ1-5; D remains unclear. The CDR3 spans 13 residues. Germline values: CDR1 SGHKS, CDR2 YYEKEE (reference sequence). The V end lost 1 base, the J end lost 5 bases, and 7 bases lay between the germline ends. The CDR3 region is CASSLSVYQPQHF. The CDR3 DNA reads TGTGCCAGCAGCTTGTCGGTGTATCAGCCCCAGCATTTT. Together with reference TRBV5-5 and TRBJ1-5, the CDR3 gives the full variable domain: DAGVTQSPTHLIKTRGQQVTLRCSPISGHKSVSWYQQVLGQGPQFIFQYYEKEERGRGNFPDRFSARQFPNYSSELNVNALLLGDSALYLCASSLSVYQPQHFGDGTRLSIL.

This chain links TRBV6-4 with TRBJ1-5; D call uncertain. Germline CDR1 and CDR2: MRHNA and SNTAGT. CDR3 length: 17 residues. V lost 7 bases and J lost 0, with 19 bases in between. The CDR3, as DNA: TGTGCCAGCAAGGAGGCCACGATGGGGTATAGCAATCAGCCCCAGCATTTT. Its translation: CASKEATMGYSNQPQHF.